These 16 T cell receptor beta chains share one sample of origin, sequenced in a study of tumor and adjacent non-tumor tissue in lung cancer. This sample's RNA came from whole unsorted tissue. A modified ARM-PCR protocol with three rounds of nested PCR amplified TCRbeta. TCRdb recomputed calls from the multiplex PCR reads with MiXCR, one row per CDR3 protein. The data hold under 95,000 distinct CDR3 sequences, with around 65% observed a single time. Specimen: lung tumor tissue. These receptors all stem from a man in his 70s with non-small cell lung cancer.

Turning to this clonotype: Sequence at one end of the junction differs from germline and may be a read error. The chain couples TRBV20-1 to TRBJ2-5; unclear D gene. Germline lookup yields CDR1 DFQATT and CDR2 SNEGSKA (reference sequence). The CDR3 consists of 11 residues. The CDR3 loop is CNATLAETQYF. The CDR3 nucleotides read TGCAATGCTACTCTTGCAGAGACCCAGTACTTC.

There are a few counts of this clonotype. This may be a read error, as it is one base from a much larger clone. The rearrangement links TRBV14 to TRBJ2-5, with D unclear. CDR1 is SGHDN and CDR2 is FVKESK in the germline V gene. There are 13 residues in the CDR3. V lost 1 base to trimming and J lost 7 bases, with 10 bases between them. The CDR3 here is CASSQVGFGTQYF. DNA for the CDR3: TGTGCCAGCAGCCAAGTTGGGTTCGGGACCCAGTACTTC.

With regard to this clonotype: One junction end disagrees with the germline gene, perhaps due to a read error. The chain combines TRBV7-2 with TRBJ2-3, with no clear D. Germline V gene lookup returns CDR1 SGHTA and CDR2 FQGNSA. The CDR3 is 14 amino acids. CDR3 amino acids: CATSIDGRQDTQYF. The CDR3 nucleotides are TGTGCCACCAGCATAGATGGCAGACAAGATACGCAGTATTTT.

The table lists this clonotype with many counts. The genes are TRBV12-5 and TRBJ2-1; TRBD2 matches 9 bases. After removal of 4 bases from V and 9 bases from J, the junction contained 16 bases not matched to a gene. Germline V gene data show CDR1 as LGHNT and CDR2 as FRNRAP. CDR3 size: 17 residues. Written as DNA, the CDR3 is TGTGCTAGTGGTTCCCTGGGACTAGCAGCGGGATTTGCTGAGCAGTTCTTC. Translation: CASGSLGLAAGFAEQFF.

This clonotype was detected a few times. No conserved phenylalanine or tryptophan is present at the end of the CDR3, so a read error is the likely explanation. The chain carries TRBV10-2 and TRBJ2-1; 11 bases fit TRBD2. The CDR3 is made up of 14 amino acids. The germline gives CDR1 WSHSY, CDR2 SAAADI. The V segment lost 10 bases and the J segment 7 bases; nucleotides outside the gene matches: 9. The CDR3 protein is CATELAGGANEQFS. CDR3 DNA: TGCGCCACCGAATTAGCGGGGGGGGCTAATGAGCAGTTCTCC.

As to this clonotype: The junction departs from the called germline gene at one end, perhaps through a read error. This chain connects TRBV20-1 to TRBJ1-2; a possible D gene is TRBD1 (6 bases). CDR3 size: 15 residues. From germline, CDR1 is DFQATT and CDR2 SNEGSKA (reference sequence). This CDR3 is CSAVDIVRGNYDYTF. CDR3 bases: TGCAGTGCCGTAGACATAGTCAGGGGAAACTATGACTACACTTTC.

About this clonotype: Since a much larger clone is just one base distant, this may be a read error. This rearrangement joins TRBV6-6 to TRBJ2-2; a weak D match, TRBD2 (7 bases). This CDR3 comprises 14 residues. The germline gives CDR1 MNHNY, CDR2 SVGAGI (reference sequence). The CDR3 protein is CASSYRGAPGKLFF. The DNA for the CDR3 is TGTGCCAGCAGTTACCGGGGGGCGCCCGGGAAGCTGTTTTTT.

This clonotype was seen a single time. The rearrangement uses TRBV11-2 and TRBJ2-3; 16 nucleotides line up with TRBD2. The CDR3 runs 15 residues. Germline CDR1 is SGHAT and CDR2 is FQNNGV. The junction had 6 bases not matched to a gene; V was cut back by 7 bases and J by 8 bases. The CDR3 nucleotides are TGTGCCAGCACGGGACTAGCGGGGGGGTCGGGTACGCAGTATTTT. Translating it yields CASTGLAGGSGTQYF.

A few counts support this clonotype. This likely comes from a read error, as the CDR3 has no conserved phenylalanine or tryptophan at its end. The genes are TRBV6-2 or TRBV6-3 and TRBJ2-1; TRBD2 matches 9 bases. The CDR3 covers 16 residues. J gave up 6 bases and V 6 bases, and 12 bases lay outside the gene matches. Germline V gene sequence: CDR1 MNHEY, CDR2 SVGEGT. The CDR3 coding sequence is TGTGCCAGCAGGGGCCTTAGCGGGAGAATATGCAATGAGCAGTTCCTC. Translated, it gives CASRGLSGRICNEQFL.

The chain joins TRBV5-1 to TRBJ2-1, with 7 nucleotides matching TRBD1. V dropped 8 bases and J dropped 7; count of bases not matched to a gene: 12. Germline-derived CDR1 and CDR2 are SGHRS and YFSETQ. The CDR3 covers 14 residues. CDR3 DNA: TGCGCCAGTAGCCGGGACAGTGGAAAGAATGAGCAGTTCTTC. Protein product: CASSRDSGKNEQFF.

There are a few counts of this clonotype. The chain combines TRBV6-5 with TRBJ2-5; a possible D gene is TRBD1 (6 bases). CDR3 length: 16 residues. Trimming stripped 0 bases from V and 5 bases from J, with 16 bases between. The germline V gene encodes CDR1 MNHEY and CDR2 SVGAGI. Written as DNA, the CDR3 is TGTGCCAGCAGTTACTCGACTCCCCCGGACAGCGAGACCCAGTACTTC. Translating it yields CASSYSTPPDSETQYF.

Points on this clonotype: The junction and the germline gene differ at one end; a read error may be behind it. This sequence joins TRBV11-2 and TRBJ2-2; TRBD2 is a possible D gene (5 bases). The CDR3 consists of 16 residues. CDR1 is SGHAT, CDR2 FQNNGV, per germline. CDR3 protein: CASSWSPLTNTEELFF. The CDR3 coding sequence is TGTGCCAGCAGCTGGAGCCCACTGACTAACACCGAGGAGCTGTTTTTT. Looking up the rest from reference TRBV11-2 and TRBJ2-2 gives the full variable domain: EAGVAQSPRYKIIEKRQSVAFWCNPISGHATLYWYQQILGQGPKLLIQFQNNGVVDDSQLPKDRFSAERLKGVDSTLKIQPAKLEDSAVYLCASSWSPLTNTEELFFGEGSRLTVL.

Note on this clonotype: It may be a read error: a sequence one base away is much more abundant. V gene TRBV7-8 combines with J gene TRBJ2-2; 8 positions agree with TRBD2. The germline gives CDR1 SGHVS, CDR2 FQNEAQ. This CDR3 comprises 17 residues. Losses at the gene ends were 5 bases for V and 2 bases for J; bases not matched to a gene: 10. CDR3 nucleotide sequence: TGTGCCAGCAGCCTCATACTAGCGGATCCTAACACCGGGGAGCTGTTTTTT. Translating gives CASSLILADPNTGELFF.

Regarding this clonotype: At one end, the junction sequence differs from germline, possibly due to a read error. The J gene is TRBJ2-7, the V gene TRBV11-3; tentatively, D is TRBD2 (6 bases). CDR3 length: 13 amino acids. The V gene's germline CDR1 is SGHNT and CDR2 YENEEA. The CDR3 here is CASNSGTIRELYF. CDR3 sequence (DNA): TGTGCCAGCAACTCGGGGACCATCCGGGAGCTGTACTTC.

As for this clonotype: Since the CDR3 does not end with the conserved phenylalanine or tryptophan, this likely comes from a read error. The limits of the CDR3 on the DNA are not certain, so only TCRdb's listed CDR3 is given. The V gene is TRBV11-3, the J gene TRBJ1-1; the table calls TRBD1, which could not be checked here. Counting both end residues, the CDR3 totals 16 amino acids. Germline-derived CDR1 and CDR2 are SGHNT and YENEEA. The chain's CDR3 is CVSSCSGTNMNTEAFS.

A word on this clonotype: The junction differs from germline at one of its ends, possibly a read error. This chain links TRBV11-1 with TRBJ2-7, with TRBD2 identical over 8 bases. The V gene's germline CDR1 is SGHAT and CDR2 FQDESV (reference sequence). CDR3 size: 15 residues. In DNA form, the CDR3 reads TGTACCAGCAGCTTCGTAGACGGGGGGGCTTACGAGCAGTACTTC. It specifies CTSSFVDGGAYEQYF.